What follows are 30 T cell receptor beta chains derived from one specimen sequenced in a study of type 1 regulatory T cells. These receptors have no known antigen. Via MiXCR, TCRdb re-called the reads, giving one row per CDR3 protein. The table records more than 60,000 distinct CDR3 sequences, less than 65% of them present only once. Material for sequencing was cultured non-Tr1 T cells, either the whole culture or a sorted T cell fraction (not recorded which). The receptors were sampled from a human donor in good health.

The chain carries TRBV15 and TRBJ1-2; D is possibly TRBD1 (6 bases). Between the trimmed V and J ends, which lost 5 bases and 4 bases, there was a span of 11 bases. The CDR3 spans 13 residues. The V gene's germline CDR1 is LNHNV and CDR2 YYDKDF (reference sequence). CDR3 region: CATSVTGSYGYTF. The CDR3 DNA reads as TGTGCCACCAGCGTGACAGGTTCCTATGGCTACACCTTC.

This clonotype showed up just once. The chain joins TRBV29-1 to TRBJ2-1; D tentatively reads TRBD1 or TRBD2 (6 bases each). From germline, CDR1 is SQVTM and CDR2 ANQGSEA. The CDR3 has 16 residues. Trimming removed 1 base from V and 3 bases from J, with 16 bases in between. DNA of the CDR3: TGCAGCGTTGAAGGGGCGGGACAAAGGAGCTACAATGAGCAGTTCTTC. Protein sequence: CSVEGAGQRSYNEQFF.

This clonotype was detected only a few times. The chain has TRBV5-4 and TRBJ2-2; D remains ambiguous. Trimming pared 0 bases from V and 6 bases from J, leaving 6 bases between. Germline CDR1 reads SGHNT; CDR2 reads YYREEE (reference sequence). The length of the CDR3 is 13 residues. The CDR3 region has the DNA TGTGCCAGCAGCTTGGTTGGGGCCGGGGAGCTGTTTTTT. It is translated as CASSLVGAGELFF. The full variable domain, completed using reference TRBV5-4 and TRBJ2-2, is ETGVTQSPTHLIKTRGQQVTLRCSSQSGHNTVSWYQQALGQGPQFIFQYYREEENGRGNFPPRFSGLQFPNYSSELNVNALELDDSALYLCASSLVGAGELFFGEGSRLTVL.

The chain couples TRBV7-2 to TRBJ2-1, with a possible D match to TRBD2 (6 bases). Looked up from germline, CDR1 is SGHTA and CDR2 is FQGNSA. The CDR3 loop spans 14 amino acids. Trimming pared 1 base from V and 4 bases from J, leaving 8 bases between. CDR3 residues: CASSLGRGYNEQFF. CDR3 nucleotide sequence: TGTGCCAGCAGCTTAGGGCGGGGTTACAATGAGCAGTTCTTC.

The chain uses TRBV24-1 and TRBJ2-3, with D possibly being TRBD2 (5 bases). The ends were cut back, 4 bases at V and 0 bases at J, with 19 bases in the middle. The CDR3 has 18 residues. CDR1 and CDR2 from the germline V gene are KGHDR and SFDVKD. DNA for the CDR3: TGTGCCACCAGTGACCCGACCCAGCGGACCAGAAGCACAGATACGCAGTATTTT. It yields the protein CATSDPTQRTRSTDTQYF.

The chain employs TRBV3-1 and TRBJ2-1; TRBD2 is a possible D gene (5 bases). V lost 4 bases and J lost 10, with 23 bases in between. The CDR3 spans 16 residues. Per the germline V gene, CDR1 is LGHDT and CDR2 is YNNKEL (reference sequence). CDR3 nucleotides: TGTGCCAGCAGCCGTCCGTCCGGGATCAGCCGCGGGGAGCAGTTCTTC. It yields the protein CASSRPSGISRGEQFF.

V is TRBV28 and J is TRBJ2-2; 8 positions match TRBD2. The CDR3 has 16 amino acids. V dropped 5 bases and J dropped 2; count of bases not matched to a gene: 7. Germline CDR1 reads MDHEN; CDR2 reads SYDVKM. CDR3 in amino acids: CASSASGTSNTGELFF. CDR3 nucleotide sequence: TGTGCCAGCAGTGCATCCGGGACTAGTAACACCGGGGAGCTGTTTTTT.

The J gene is TRBJ2-3, the V gene TRBV7-3; no firm D call. CDR3 length: 13 amino acids. Germline V lookup: CDR1 SGHTA, CDR2 FQGTGA. Trimming removed 2 bases from V and 3 bases from J, with 6 bases in between. Written as DNA, the CDR3 is TGTGCCAGCAGCTTATTGCGAACAGATACGCAGTATTTT. Amino acid sequence: CASSLLRTDTQYF.

The J gene is TRBJ2-2, the V gene TRBV5-1, with TRBD1 matching over 7 bases. This CDR3 has 15 amino acids. V was pared by 5 bases and J by 2 bases, with 6 bases of the junction left unmatched. CDR1 and CDR2 from the germline V gene are SGHRS and YFSETQ. CDR3 loop: CASRPTGPNTGELFF. CDR3 sequence (DNA): TGCGCCAGCAGACCGACAGGGCCAAACACCGGGGAGCTGTTTTTT.

V is TRBV5-1 and J is TRBJ2-1; tentative D call: TRBD1 (6 bases). This CDR3 region has 16 residues. Between the trimmed V and J ends, which lost 0 bases and 6 bases, there was a span of 16 bases. Germline V gene lookup returns CDR1 SGHRS and CDR2 YFSETQ. This CDR3 reads CASSLVMGAVSNEQFF. The CDR3 coding sequence is TGCGCCAGCAGCTTGGTTATGGGGGCGGTTTCCAATGAGCAGTTCTTC.

This clonotype occurred a few times. The rearrangement links TRBV20-1 to TRBJ2-7; 7 bases are a match to TRBD1. The CDR3 sequence is 13 residues long. Trimming cost V 3 bases and J 6 bases; bases outside gene matches: 8. Germline V CDR1 and CDR2: DFQATT, SNEGSKA (reference sequence). The CDR3 sequence is CSASLGGSGEQYF. In nucleotides, the CDR3 is TGCAGTGCTAGTCTAGGGGGCTCGGGCGAGCAGTACTTC.

This sequence joins TRBV9 and TRBJ2-5; D remains ambiguous. Trimming took off 0 bases at V and 3 bases at J, with 9 bases between the two ends. CDR3 length: 14 residues. Germline V gene sequence: CDR1 SGDLS, CDR2 YYNGEE. The CDR3 coding sequence is TGTGCCAGCAGCGTAGGAGGCAGGAAAGAGACCCAGTACTTC. Translation: CASSVGGRKETQYF.

The chain has TRBV5-4 and TRBJ2-1, with TRBD2 matching 14 bases. Germline V CDR1 and CDR2: SGHNT, YYREEE (reference sequence). The CDR3 contains 15 residues. V lost 4 bases and J lost 10; bases outside the gene matches: 7. CDR3 sequence reads: CASSQRLAGGQEQFF. The CDR3, as DNA: TGTGCCAGCAGCCAGCGACTAGCGGGAGGGCAAGAGCAGTTCTTC.

This clonotype was detected a few times. V usage is TRBV5-4 and J usage is TRBJ1-1; D not resolved. CDR1 and CDR2 (germline): SGHNT, YYREEE (reference sequence). CDR3 length equals 15 residues. V was cut by 3 bases and J by 1 base, with 13 bases left in between. The CDR3 region has the DNA TGTGCCAGCAGCTCCCCCAGGCGGGGGAACACTGAAGCTTTCTTT. Translated: CASSSPRRGNTEAFF.

Only one count was recorded for this clonotype. This chain joins TRBV20-1 and TRBJ2-7; TRBD1 might be the D (6 bases). The germline CDR1 and CDR2 sequences are DFQATT and SNEGSKA (reference sequence). Trimming left V 5 bases short and J 2 bases short, with 13 bases between. CDR3 length equals 13 residues. The CDR3 sequence: CSAPRQATYEQYF. In DNA, the CDR3 is TGCAGTGCTCCTAGACAGGCTACCTACGAGCAGTACTTC.

This clonotype was seen a few times. The rearrangement links TRBV4-1 to TRBJ2-7; TRBD1 might be the D (6 bases). The germline gives CDR1 MGHRA, CDR2 YSYEKL. CDR3 size: 14 residues. Trimming removed 11 bases from V and 2 bases from J, with 19 bases in between. CDR3 nucleotide sequence: TGCGCCGGGCCAGGGGCCGAAGGTCCCTACGAGCAGTACTTC. This sequence encodes CAGPGAEGPYEQYF.

The chain employs TRBV5-1 and TRBJ1-1; D call uncertain. The CDR3 runs to 13 residues. Trimming removed 2 bases from V and 4 bases from J, with 9 bases in between. The V gene's germline CDR1 is SGHRS and CDR2 YFSETQ. CDR3 region: CASSLWGGTEAFF. The CDR3 bases are TGCGCCAGCAGCTTATGGGGTGGCACTGAAGCTTTCTTT.

This clonotype was observed at least ten times. The chain has TRBV6-5 and TRBJ2-7, with D tentatively TRBD2 (5 bases). Germline CDR1 is MNHEY and CDR2 is SVGAGI. The CDR3 runs 14 residues. Deletions cut 5 bases from V and 4 bases from J, with 15 bases between. CDR3 in amino acids: CASSRSDSTYEQYF. DNA of the CDR3: TGTGCCAGCAGTCGGTCGGACTCTACTTACGAGCAGTACTTC.

The chain recombines TRBV6-2 or TRBV6-3 with TRBJ2-5, with no clear D. V was trimmed by 0 bases and J by 6 bases, leaving 5 bases between them. Looked up from germline, CDR1 is MNHEY and CDR2 is SVGEGT. The CDR3 consists of 12 residues. CDR3 region: CASSYSRKTQYF. CDR3 nucleotides: TGTGCCAGCAGTTACTCACGCAAGACCCAGTACTTC.

The chain has TRBV11-2 and TRBJ2-5; perhaps TRBD2 as D (5 bases). Germline V gives CDR1 SGHAT, CDR2 FQNNGV. This CDR3 region has 14 residues. V lost 0 bases and J 4 bases, leaving 9 bases between the germline ends. CDR3 sequence: CASSLELEGETQYF. The CDR3 nucleotides are TGTGCCAGCAGCTTAGAACTAGAAGGAGAGACCCAGTACTTC.

The chain joins TRBV7-2 to TRBJ2-2, with D possibly matching TRBD2 (5 bases). Germline values: CDR1 SGHTA, CDR2 FQGNSA. Trimming removed 9 bases from V and 2 bases from J, with 13 bases in between. The CDR3 extends over 14 amino acids. In nucleotides, the CDR3 is TGTGCCAGTGCTAAGCGGATCAACACCGGGGAGCTGTTTTTT. Translation: CASAKRINTGELFF.

The chain uses TRBV5-4 and TRBJ2-5; D is perhaps TRBD2 (6 bases). Germline loops: CDR1 SGHNT, CDR2 YYREEE (reference sequence). V lost 4 bases to trimming and J lost 6 bases, with 13 bases between them. The CDR3 is made up of 13 amino acids. CDR3 bases: TGTGCCAGCAGCCCACTCGGGGGAAAGACCCAGTACTTC. Its translation: CASSPLGGKTQYF.

This sequence joins TRBV28 and TRBJ2-1, with D perhaps given as TRBD1 or TRBD2 (6 bases each). This CDR3 is built from 18 residues. Trimming stripped 4 bases from V and 2 bases from J, with 21 bases between. CDR1 is MDHEN and CDR2 is SYDVKM in the germline V gene. This CDR3 is CASSSTGSGGKTYNEQFF. CDR3 in DNA: TGTGCCAGCAGTTCAACAGGGTCCGGCGGGAAGACCTACAATGAGCAGTTCTTC.

This clonotype was detected only a few times. This chain joins TRBV28 and TRBJ2-3, with D maybe TRBD2 (6 bases). The length of the CDR3 is 12 residues. V lost 6 bases and J lost 3, with 7 bases in between. Germline CDR1 MDHEN, CDR2 SYDVKM. The CDR3 DNA sequence: TGTGCCAGCAGGGAGGGAACAGATACGCAGTATTTT. This encodes CASREGTDTQYF.

The V call is TRBV19, the J call TRBJ2-7, with TRBD2 matching 15 bases. The CDR3 length is 21 residues. Germline assignment: CDR1 LNHDA and CDR2 SQIVND (reference sequence). The V gene end was trimmed by 4 bases and the J gene end by 6 bases; junction bases not matched to a gene: 22. CDR3 in amino acids: CASSRQPPLGLAGGLRREQYF. The CDR3 DNA is TGTGCCAGTAGTAGGCAACCCCCGCTAGGACTAGCGGGAGGGCTGCGACGCGAGCAGTACTTC.

The rearrangement joins TRBV29-1 to TRBJ1-1; D gene uncertain. The length of the CDR3 is 13 residues. Trimming cost V 3 bases and J 4 bases, with 12 bases left between them. Germline V gene data show CDR1 as SQVTM and CDR2 as ANQGSEA. In DNA form, the CDR3 reads TGCAGCGTTGAGGTAGGCCGGGGCACTGAAGCTTTCTTT. It yields the protein CSVEVGRGTEAFF. The full variable domain, its missing parts supplied by reference TRBV29-1 and TRBJ1-1, is SAVISQKPSRDICQRGTSLTIQCQVDSQVTMMFWYRQQPGQSLTLIATANQGSEATYESGFVIDKFPISRPNLTFSTLTVSNMSPEDSSIYLCSVEVGRGTEAFFGQGTRLTVV.

This clonotype was observed once. As DNA, the CDR3 is TGTGCCAGCAGCTTAGGAGGGAGCCCAGATACGCAGTATTTT. Amino acid sequence: CASSLGGSPDTQYF. The rearrangement uses TRBV7-3 and TRBJ2-3, with TRBD2 as a possible D gene (6 bases). The CDR3 extends over 14 amino acids. Germline CDR1 and CDR2: SGHTA and FQGTGA. V shed 2 bases and J shed 4 bases, with 10 bases lying between them.

This clonotype was seen more than once but under ten times. V gene TRBV7-2 combines with J gene TRBJ2-7, with TRBD2 as a possible D gene (6 bases). Germline V CDR1 and CDR2: SGHTA, FQGNSA. CDR3 length: 16 amino acids. Trimming cost V 5 bases and J 3 bases, with 20 bases left between them. The CDR3: CASSPTGLAINYEQYF. The CDR3 bases are TGTGCCAGCAGCCCTACTGGGCTAGCGATTAACTACGAGCAGTACTTC.

This clonotype qualifies as medium-sized. The chain joins TRBV29-1 to TRBJ2-7, with 9 positions matching TRBD1. Germline V gene lookup returns CDR1 SQVTM and CDR2 ANQGSEA. The trim removed 7 bases at V and 4 bases at J, leaving 2 bases unmatched. The CDR3 consists of 11 residues. CDR3 nucleotide sequence: TGCAGCGCGGGACAGGGTTACGAGCAGTACTTC. It yields the protein CSAGQGYEQYF.

The chain employs TRBV19 and TRBJ1-3; D is unclear. The CDR3 sequence is 14 residues long. Per the germline V gene, CDR1 is LNHDA and CDR2 is SQIVND (reference sequence). V gave up 6 bases and J gave up 0 bases, with 9 bases separating them. The chain's CDR3 is CASRGPHSGNTIYF. The CDR3 DNA follows: TGTGCCAGTAGGGGCCCCCACTCTGGAAACACCATATATTTT. Full variable domain (rest looked up from reference TRBV19 and TRBJ1-3): DGGITQSPKYLFRKEGQNVTLSCEQNLNHDAMYWYRQDPGQGLRLIYYSQIVNDFQKGDIAEGYSVSREKKESFPLTVTSAQKNPTAFYLCASRGPHSGNTIYFGEGSWLTVV.